This is a list of T cell receptor beta chains from one sample in a study of cytomegalovirus exposure and HLA in healthy donors. Clones were read by immunoSEQ multiplex PCR, and TCRdb kept only the in-frame ones, dropping some. The top ten clones hold roughly 0.31% of a sample with roughly 250,000 clones, around 80% of them seen once. Sequencing was carried out using PBMCs. Receptors were obtained from a girl aged 2-9 years in good health and CMV-seronegative. Each CDR3 is given with its conserved first and last residue. A D gene is named only where the DNA matches it firmly. The size entry is marked missing in some rows and otherwise reads once, few, many or a size class.

TRBJ1-1,TRBD1,NA,TRBV11-3,CASSPDTRGTEAFF,TGTGCCAGCAGCCCGGACACCAGGGGGACTGAAGCTTTCTTT
TRBJ1-4,NA,NA,TRBV19,CASSATGTNEKLFF,TGTGCCAGTAGTGCCACAGGGACTAATGAAAAACTGTTTTTT
TRBJ2-7,TRBD1,once,TRBV6-1,CASSDLGQGYYEQYF,TGTGCCAGCAGTGATCTAGGACAGGGCTACTACGAGCAGTACTTC
TRBJ2-5,TRBD1,NA,TRBV5-1,CASSLALRGQGETQYF,TGCGCCAGCAGCTTGGCGTTGCGGGGACAGGGCGAGACCCAGTACTTC
TRBJ2-3,TRBD2,NA,TRBV18,CASSPPGEGADTQYF,TGTGCCAGCTCACCTCCGGGGGAGGGTGCAGATACGCAGTATTTT
TRBJ2-1,NA,NA,TRBV7-9,CASSRSEGFVLMNEQFF,TGTGCCAGCAGCAGATCGGAGGGCTTCGTTCTTATGAATGAGCAGTTCTTC
TRBJ2-7,TRBD1,NA,TRBV9,CASPPRDRDPYEQYF,TGTGCCAGCCCGCCCCGGGACAGGGACCCCTACGAGCAGTACTTC
TRBJ1-2,NA,NA,TRBV9,CASSGGGPWGSEGYTF,TGTGCCAGCAGCGGGGGGGGCCCTTGGGGTTCTGAGGGCTACACCTTC
TRBJ1-5,NA,NA,TRBV7-3,CASSAHYVRHQPQHF,TGTGCCAGCAGCGCACATTACGTGCGGCATCAGCCCCAGCATTTT
TRBJ1-1,TRBD1,NA,TRBV18,CASSLGDRGREAFF,TGTGCCAGCTCGCTGGGGGACAGGGGGCGTGAAGCTTTCTTT
TRBJ2-7,NA,NA,TRBV7-9,CSSSLGTLGYEQYF,TGTTCCAGCAGCTTGGGGACACTTGGGTACGAGCAGTACTTC
TRBJ2-5,NA,NA,TRBV11-1,CASSPGMGRETQYF,TGTGCCAGCAGCCCCGGTATGGGCAGAGAGACCCAGTACTTC
TRBJ2-5,NA,NA,TRBV25-1,CASSEYTGEGETQYF,TGTGCCAGCAGTGAATATACAGGTGAAGGGGAGACCCAGTACTTC
TRBJ2-7,TRBD2,NA,TRBV30,CAWTGLAGGYEQYF,TGTGCCTGGACAGGACTAGCGGGAGGCTACGAGCAGTACTTC
TRBJ1-3,TRBD1,NA,TRBV28,CASSAPGGSGNTIYF,TGTGCCAGCAGTGCGCCAGGGGGCTCTGGAAACACCATATATTTT
TRBJ2-3,NA,NA,TRBV28,CASSPLTRDTQYF,TGTGCCAGCAGTCCCCTCACCCGGGATACGCAGTATTTT
TRBJ2-2,TRBD1,NA,TRBV2,CASHQTQGARELFF,TGTGCCAGCCACCAAACACAGGGGGCCCGGGAGCTGTTTTTT
TRBJ2-7,TRBD1,NA,TRBV4-2,CASSQASNWDRVSSYEQYF,TGTGCCAGCAGCCAAGCCTCTAATTGGGACAGGGTGAGCTCCTACGAGCAGTACTTC
TRBJ1-4,NA,once,TRBV19,CASSMEPTGRREKLFF,TGTGCCAGTAGTATGGAGCCCACAGGGAGACGGGAAAAACTGTTTTTT
TRBJ1-2,NA,NA,TRBV6-5,CASSKQTGNYGYTF,TGTGCCAGCAGTAAACAAACAGGGAACTATGGCTACACCTTC
TRBJ2-1,NA,NA,TRBV28,CASLNLYEQFF,TGTGCCAGCCTAAATTTGTATGAGCAGTTCTTC
TRBJ1-5,NA,NA,TRBV6-1,CASRDRGQPQHF,TGTGCCAGCAGAGATAGGGGTCAGCCCCAGCATTTT
TRBJ2-7,TRBD2,NA,TRBV5-4,CASSFSGSSYEQYF,TGTGCCAGCAGCTTCAGCGGGAGCTCCTACGAGCAGTACTTC
TRBJ2-1,NA,NA,TRBV28,CASKKGDSSYNEQFF,TGTGCCAGCAAAAAGGGCGACAGCTCCTACAATGAGCAGTTCTTC
TRBJ1-1,NA,NA,TRBV28,CASSLGTSTEAFF,TGTGCCAGCAGTTTGGGGACAAGCACTGAAGCTTTCTTT
TRBJ2-7,TRBD1,few,TRBV5-1,CASSWDRDKASYEQYF,TGCGCCAGCAGTTGGGACAGGGATAAAGCTTCCTACGAGCAGTACTTC
TRBJ2-4,TRBD2,few,TRBV27,CASSSSGTSGNIQYF,TGTGCCAGCAGTTCCTCCGGGACTAGCGGGAACATTCAGTACTTC
TRBJ2-3,TRBD1,NA,TRBV28,CASSFSGTGSRDTQYF,TGTGCCAGCAGTTTCTCCGGGACAGGGTCTAGGGATACGCAGTATTTT
TRBJ2-1,NA,NA,TRBV7-9,CASSPRESYNEQFF,TGTGCCAGCAGCCCTCGGGAGAGTTACAATGAGCAGTTCTTC
TRBJ2-7,NA,NA,TRBV10-2,CASSEAQGGYEQYF,TGCGCCAGCAGTGAAGCACAGGGTGGGTACGAGCAGTACTTC
TRBJ2-3,NA,NA,TRBV7-9,CATRGETDTQYF,TGTGCCACCAGGGGCGAGACAGATACGCAGTATTTT
TRBJ2-7,TRBD2,NA,TRBV19,CASSIRGGSEQYF,TGTGCCAGTAGTATCCGGGGGGGAAGCGAGCAGTACTTC
TRBJ2-7,TRBD2,NA,TRBV19,CASSKSGRIPTYEQYF,TGTGCCAGTAGTAAAAGCGGGAGAATTCCTACCTACGAGCAGTACTTC
TRBJ2-6,TRBD1,NA,TRBV18,CASSPDRGSFSGANVLTF,TGTGCCAGCTCACCCGACAGGGGGTCCTTCTCTGGGGCCAACGTCCTGACTTTC
TRBJ2-7,TRBD1,once,TRBV29-1,CSVGPDRKGEQYF,TGCAGCGTTGGGCCGGACAGGAAGGGCGAGCAGTACTTC
TRBJ1-6,TRBD1,NA,TRBV27,CASTDGQGALHLRSPLHF,TGTGCCAGCACCGACGGACAGGGGGCACTTCATCTACGTTCACCCCTCCACTTT
TRBJ2-7,TRBD2,NA,TRBV7-3,CASSPRAGSYEQYF,TGTGCCAGCAGCCCGCGAGCGGGGTCCTACGAGCAGTACTTC
TRBJ2-3,TRBD1,NA,TRBV5-6,CASSFPRTGADTQYF,TGTGCCAGCAGCTTTCCCAGGACAGGGGCAGATACGCAGTATTTT
TRBJ2-3,NA,NA,TRBV28,CASSLLVADTQYF,TGTGCCAGCAGTTTACTTGTTGCAGATACGCAGTATTTT
TRBJ1-5,NA,NA,TRBV27,CASRAGPFGPQHF,TGTGCCAGCAGAGCGGGGCCCTTCGGGCCCCAGCATTTT
TRBJ2-3,TRBD2,once,TRBV25-1,CASSVTGGGGTQYF,TGTGCCAGCAGTGTCACGGGCGGGGGTGGCACGCAGTATTTT
TRBJ1-5,NA,NA,TRBV28,CASSPPVNQPQHF,TGTGCCAGCAGTCCGCCAGTGAATCAGCCCCAGCATTTT
TRBJ2-7,NA,NA,TRBV6-1,CASRTPTGSYEQYF,TGTGCCAGCAGAACACCGACAGGCTCCTACGAGCAGTACTTC
TRBJ2-1,TRBD2,NA,TRBV5-6,CASSLLGTSGGPSYNEQFF,TGTGCCAGCAGCCTCCTAGGGACTAGCGGGGGGCCTTCCTACAATGAGCAGTTCTTC
TRBJ1-1,NA,NA,TRBV5-8,CASSFGVRTEAFF,TGTGCCAGCAGCTTTGGTGTGAGAACTGAAGCTTTCTTT
TRBJ1-1,NA,few,TRBV7-3,CASSLGQIMNTEAFF,TGTGCCAGCAGCTTAGGACAGATCATGAACACTGAAGCTTTCTTT
TRBJ2-3,TRBD2,NA,TRBV6-1,CASSEEAGRGGETDTQYF,TGTGCCAGCAGTGAAGAAGCGGGGCGGGGGGGAGAGACAGATACGCAGTATTTT
TRBJ2-7,TRBD1,NA,TRBV28,CASSYYAGTGVYEQYF,TGTGCCAGCAGCTATTATGCCGGGACAGGGGTATACGAGCAGTACTTC
TRBJ2-7,TRBD1,few,TRBV27,CASSFGQGNEQYF,TGTGCCAGCAGTTTCGGACAGGGGAACGAGCAGTACTTC
TRBJ1-3,NA,once,TRBV9,CASSVGPVSASGNTIYF,TGTGCCAGCAGCGTAGGGCCAGTCAGTGCCTCTGGAAACACCATATATTTT
TRBJ2-7,TRBD2,few,TRBV27,CASSLNSGTSYEQYF,TGTGCCAGCAGTTTAAATTCCGGGACTAGCTACGAGCAGTACTTC
TRBJ2-7,TRBD2,NA,TRBV28,CASSPYRTSGHSYEQYF,TGTGCCAGCAGTCCCTACCGGACTAGCGGCCACTCCTACGAGCAGTACTTC
TRBJ2-3,TRBD2,NA,TRBV19,CASTDILAGGTDTQYF,TGTGCCAGTACAGACATTCTAGCGGGGGGCACAGATACGCAGTATTTT
TRBJ2-3,TRBD2,NA,TRBV18,CASTLSGSAPDTQYF,TGTGCCAGCACCCTTAGCGGGAGTGCACCAGATACGCAGTATTTT
TRBJ1-2,TRBD1,NA,TRBV10-3,CAITEDRDIFYGYTF,TGTGCCATCACCGAGGACAGGGATATATTTTATGGCTACACCTTC